This T cell receptor beta chain was recovered during a study of blood T cell repertoires in COVID-19. Looking at the study overall: Specimens from acute and convalescent COVID-19 originated in the United States, Italy and Spain.

This clone was found once. Assay used: immunoSEQ multiplex PCR; TCRdb lists only in-frame clones, some missing. The profile shows 150,000 to 200,000 clones, 70% to 85% of them singletons. This clonotype originated in a man aged 50-60 years who had recovered from COVID-19. Sequenced sample: PBMCs or T cells enriched from blood (not recorded which).

CDR3 sequence: CASSIGGSSSYNSPLHF. As DNA, the CDR3 is TGTGCCAGTTCGATCGGGGGGTCAAGCTCCTATAATTCACCCCTCCACTTT. The chain recombines TRBV7-9 with TRBJ1-6, with a possible D match to TRBD1 (5 bases). Germline CDR1 and CDR2: SEHNR and FQNEAQ (reference sequence). V lost 9 bases and J 0 bases, leaving 18 bases between the germline ends. The CDR3 totals 17 residues.